The entry that follows covers one T cell receptor beta chain sequence. Its antigen is as yet unknown. The data were obtained in a study of shared clonotypes between healthy human individuals. General study findings and limits: With several donors compared, about 5.2% of naive CD4 clonotypes were shared.

Assay used: immunoSEQ multiplex PCR; TCRdb lists only in-frame clones, some missing. The sample holds about 2.3 million clones, 93% seen once. Germline CDR1 reads SGHTA; CDR2 reads FQGNSA. This CDR3 is built from 17 residues. V lost 5 bases and J 0 bases, leaving 17 bases between the germline ends. The chain is built from TRBV7-2 and TRBJ2-1; D is undetermined. The source of this sequence is a man in his late teens or twenties in good health. Some clones in this sample may be carry-over from other donors' samples. The source material was naive CD4+ T cells from PBMCs. Subset denoted: CD45RA+ positively selected. The CDR3 bases are TGTGCCAGCAGCGGCCGTCGGTTACTAAGCTCCTACAATGAGCAGTTCTTC. This translates into CASSGRRLLSSYNEQFF.